The 3 T cell receptor beta chains below all came from one sample that was sequenced in a study of blood T cells in healthy people across ages. Through a sample-barcoded 5' primer and a J-beta primer mix, a second PCR was run for 7 to 11 cycles. Each CDR3 protein gets one entry after TCRdb re-called the 5' RACE reads with MiXCR. Here the sample spans about 970,000 distinct CDR3 sequences, approximately 50% being singletons. Sequencing was performed on blood. The receptors originated from a woman in her sixties in good health.

This sequence joins TRBV28 and TRBJ2-1; maybe TRBD2 (6 bases). The CDR3 contains 15 residues. Germline loops: CDR1 MDHEN, CDR2 SYDVKM. Trimming took 3 bases from V and 5 from J, leaving 14 bases between them. CDR3 sequence: CASSLGGTGNNEQFF. CDR3 sequence (DNA): TGTGCCAGCAGTTTGGGCGGGACTGGTAACAATGAGCAGTTCTTC.

The gene calls are TRBV5-1 and TRBJ2-1; no definite D call. The germline V gene has CDR1 SGHRS and CDR2 YFSETQ. V was trimmed by 5 bases and J by 0 bases, leaving 15 bases between them. CDR3 length: 16 amino acids. The CDR3 DNA reads as TGCGCCAGCAGAGGCCTCCCTTTAGGCTCCTACAATGAGCAGTTCTTC. Protein product: CASRGLPLGSYNEQFF.

This chain links TRBV20-1 with TRBJ1-2; D not certain. The length of the CDR3 is 9 residues. V lost 3 bases, J lost 10 bases, and 6 bases lay in between. From germline, CDR1 is DFQATT and CDR2 SNEGSKA (reference sequence). As DNA, the CDR3 is TGCAGTGCTAGCTCTGTCTACACCTTC. Translating gives CSASSVYTF.